This is a list of T cell receptor beta chains from one sample in a study of TIL therapy for anti-PD-1-resistant metastatic lung cancer. Clones were sequenced by immunoSEQ multiplex PCR, and TCRdb holds only the in-frame ones, with some missing. The sample carries approximately 95,000 clones, less than 70% recorded once. This material consisted of tumor tissue, taken at baseline. These receptors were taken from a person between 30 and 79 years old with non-small cell lung cancer. CDR3s include the opening cysteine and the closing phenylalanine or tryptophan.

CDR3 length,V gene,J gene,CDR3 protein
16,TRBV6-5,TRBJ1-4,CASRYTAGAANEKLFF
17,TRBV4-1,TRBJ1-5,CASSQAESVGLYQPQHF
14,TRBV11-2,TRBJ1-2,CASSLKAQTYGYTF
15,TRBV5-8,TRBJ1-5,CASSYYRGSNQPQHF
16,TRBV4-1,TRBJ1-4,CASSQGPGQRNEKLFF
13,TRBV19,TRBJ2-1,CASSMTGLREQFF
14,TRBV28,TRBJ1-1,CASRLLGGGTEAFF
16,TRBV4-3,TRBJ2-1,CASSQEGRTPYNEQFF
16,TRBV3-1/TRBV3-2,TRBJ1-6,CASSPRRQGAKSPLHF
14,TRBV11-3,TRBJ2-3,CASSLGSSTDTQYF
15,TRBV18,TRBJ2-1,CASFKQGISYNEQFF
14,TRBV3-1/TRBV3-2,TRBJ2-5,CASSPWTAQETQYF
15,TRBV30,TRBJ1-2,CAWAPSHRRTRGYTF
15,TRBV11-2,TRBJ2-5,CASSFGTSGGETQYF
14,TRBV7-2,TRBJ2-5,CASSPGTSGGTQYF
15,TRBV28,TRBJ2-7,CASSLTGTLSYEQYF
16,TRBV7-2,TRBJ2-3,CASSLDPGAQADTQYF
14,TRBV28,TRBJ1-2,CASTPHSGEYGYTF
15,TRBV7-2,TRBJ2-5,CASSSPLGGGETQYF
18,TRBV6-2/TRBV6-3,TRBJ1-6,CASSSGTAKSSYNSPLHF
13,TRBV4-1,TRBJ1-5,CASSQGMNQPQHF
17,TRBV6-6,TRBJ2-3,CASSPSSGGTYTDTQYF
14,TRBV7-8,TRBJ2-1,CASSLEEGYNEQFF
13,TRBV7-3,TRBJ2-7,CASSLDPGGEQYF
12,TRBV7-9,TRBJ2-7,CASSLSTYEQYF
17,TRBV29-1,TRBJ1-2,CSVEDLWSGENGVGYTF
13,TRBV6-4,TRBJ1-2,CASSPTGAYGYTF
15,TRBV6-5,TRBJ2-7,CASSYVGAGVGEQYF
11,TRBV20-1,TRBJ1-4,CSARVMGHPLF
15,TRBV11-1,TRBJ2-7,CASSFVAGATYEQYF
14,TRBV6-5,TRBJ1-2,CASSPRQGSYGYTF
12,TRBV19,TRBJ1-5,CASSTADRDWHF
19,TRBV7-2,TRBJ1-1,CASSLVYGGQGRVSTEAFF
14,TRBV12-2,TRBJ2-3,CASRSPLATDTQYF
13,TRBV18,TRBJ2-7,CASSPLEGVEQYF
14,TRBV4-1,TRBJ2-2,CASSQVGGARELFF
14,TRBV19,TRBJ2-7,CASSLTQTDYEQYF
13,TRBV10-3,TRBJ2-3,CAIKSGETDTQYF
13,TRBV7-9,TRBJ1-1,CASSLDMGTEAFF
14,TRBV6-5,TRBJ2-5,CASSYSGGWKTQYF